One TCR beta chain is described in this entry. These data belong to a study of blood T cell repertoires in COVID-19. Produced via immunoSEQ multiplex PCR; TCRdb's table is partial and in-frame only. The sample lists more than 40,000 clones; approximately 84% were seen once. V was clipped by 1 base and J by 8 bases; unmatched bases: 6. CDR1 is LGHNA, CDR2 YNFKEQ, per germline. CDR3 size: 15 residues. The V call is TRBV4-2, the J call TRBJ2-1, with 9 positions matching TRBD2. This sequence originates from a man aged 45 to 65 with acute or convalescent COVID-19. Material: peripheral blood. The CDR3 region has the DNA TGTGCCAGCAGCCAAGCGGCGGGGGGGCAAGATGAGCAGTTCTTC. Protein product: CASSQAAGGQDEQFF.